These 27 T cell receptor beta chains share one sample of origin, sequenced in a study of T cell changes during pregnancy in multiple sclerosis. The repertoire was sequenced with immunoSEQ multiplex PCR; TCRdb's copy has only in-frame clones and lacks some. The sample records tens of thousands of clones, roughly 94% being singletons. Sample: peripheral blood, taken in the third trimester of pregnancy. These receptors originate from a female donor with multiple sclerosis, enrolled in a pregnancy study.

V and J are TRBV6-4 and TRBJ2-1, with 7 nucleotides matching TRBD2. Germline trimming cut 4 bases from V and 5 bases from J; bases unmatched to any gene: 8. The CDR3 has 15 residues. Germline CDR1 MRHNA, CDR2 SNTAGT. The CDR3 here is CASSVGAGSNNEQFF. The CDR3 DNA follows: TGTGCCAGCAGTGTTGGAGCGGGATCGAACAATGAGCAGTTCTTC.

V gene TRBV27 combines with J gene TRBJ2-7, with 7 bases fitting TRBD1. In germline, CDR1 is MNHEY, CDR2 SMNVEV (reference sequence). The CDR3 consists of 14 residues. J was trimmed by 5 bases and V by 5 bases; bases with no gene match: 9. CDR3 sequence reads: CASSPTGWSDEQYF. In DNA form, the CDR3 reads TGTGCCAGCAGTCCGACAGGGTGGTCCGACGAGCAGTACTTC.

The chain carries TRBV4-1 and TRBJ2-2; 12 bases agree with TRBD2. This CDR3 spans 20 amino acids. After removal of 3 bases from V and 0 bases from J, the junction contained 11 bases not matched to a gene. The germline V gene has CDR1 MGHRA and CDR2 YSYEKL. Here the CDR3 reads CASSQTSTSGRRANTGELFF. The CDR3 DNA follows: TGCGCCAGCAGCCAGACTTCGACTAGCGGGAGACGGGCGAACACCGGGGAGCTGTTTTTT.

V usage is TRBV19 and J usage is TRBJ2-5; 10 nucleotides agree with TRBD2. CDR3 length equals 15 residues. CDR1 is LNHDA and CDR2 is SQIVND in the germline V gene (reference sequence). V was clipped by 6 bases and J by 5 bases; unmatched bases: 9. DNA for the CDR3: TGTGCCAGTAGCCCAGCGGGAGGGCCAAAGGAGACCCAGTACTTC. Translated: CASSPAGGPKETQYF.

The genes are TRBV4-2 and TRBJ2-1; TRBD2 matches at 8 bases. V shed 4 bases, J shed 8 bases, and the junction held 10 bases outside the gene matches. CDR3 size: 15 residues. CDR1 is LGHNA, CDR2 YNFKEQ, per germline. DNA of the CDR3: TGTGCCAGCAGCCCCTTGAGCGGGAGAGGGGATGAGCAGTTCTTC. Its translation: CASSPLSGRGDEQFF.

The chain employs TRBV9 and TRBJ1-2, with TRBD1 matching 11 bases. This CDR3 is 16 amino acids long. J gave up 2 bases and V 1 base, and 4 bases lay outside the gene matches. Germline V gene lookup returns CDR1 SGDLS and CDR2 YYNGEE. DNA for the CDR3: TGTGCCAGCAGCGTAAGGGACAGGGGGACCAACTATGGCTACACCTTC. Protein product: CASSVRDRGTNYGYTF.

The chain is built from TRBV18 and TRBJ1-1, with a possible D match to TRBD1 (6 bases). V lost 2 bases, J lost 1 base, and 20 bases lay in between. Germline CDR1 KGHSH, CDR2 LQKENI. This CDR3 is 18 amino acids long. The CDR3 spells CASSPLIPGGPSNTEAFF. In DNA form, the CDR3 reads TGTGCCAGCTCACCATTAATCCCGGGGGGGCCTTCGAACACTGAAGCTTTCTTT.

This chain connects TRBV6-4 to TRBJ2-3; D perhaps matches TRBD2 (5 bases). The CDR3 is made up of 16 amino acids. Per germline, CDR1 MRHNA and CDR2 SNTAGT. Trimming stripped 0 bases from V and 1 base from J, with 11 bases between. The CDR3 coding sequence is TGTGCCAGCAGTGACTCCTTGGGGAGTGGCACAGATACGCAGTATTTT. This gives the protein CASSDSLGSGTDTQYF.

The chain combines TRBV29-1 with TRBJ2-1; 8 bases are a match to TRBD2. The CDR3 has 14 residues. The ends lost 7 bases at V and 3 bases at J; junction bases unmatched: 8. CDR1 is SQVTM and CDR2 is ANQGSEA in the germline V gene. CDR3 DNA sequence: TGCAGCGCGGCGGGAGCGGGAGACTACAATGAGCAGTTCTTC. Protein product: CSAAGAGDYNEQFF.

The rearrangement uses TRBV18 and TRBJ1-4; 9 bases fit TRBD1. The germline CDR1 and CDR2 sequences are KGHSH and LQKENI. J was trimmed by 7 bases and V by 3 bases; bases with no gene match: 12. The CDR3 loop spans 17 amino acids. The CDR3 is CASSPGEFETGGEKLFF. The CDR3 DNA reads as TGTGCCAGCTCACCGGGGGAATTTGAGACAGGGGGTGAAAAACTGTTTTTT.

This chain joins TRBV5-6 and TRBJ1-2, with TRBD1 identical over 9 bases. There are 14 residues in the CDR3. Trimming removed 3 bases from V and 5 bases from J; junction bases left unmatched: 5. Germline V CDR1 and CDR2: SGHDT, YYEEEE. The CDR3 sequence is CASSWDRVQYGYTF. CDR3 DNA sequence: TGTGCCAGCAGCTGGGACAGGGTACAATATGGCTACACCTTC.

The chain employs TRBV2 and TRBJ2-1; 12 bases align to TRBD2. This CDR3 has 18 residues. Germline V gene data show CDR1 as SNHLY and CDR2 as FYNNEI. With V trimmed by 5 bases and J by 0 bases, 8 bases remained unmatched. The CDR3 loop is CASSLAGLAGSSYNEQFF. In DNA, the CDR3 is TGTGCCAGCAGTCTGGCCGGACTAGCGGGAAGCTCCTACAATGAGCAGTTCTTC. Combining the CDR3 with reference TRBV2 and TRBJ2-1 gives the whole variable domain EPEVTQTPSHQVTQMGQEVILRCVPISNHLYFYWYRQILGQKVEFLVSFYNNEISEKSEIFDDQFSVERPDGSNFTLKIRSTKLEDSAMYFCASSLAGLAGSSYNEQFFGPGTRLTVL.

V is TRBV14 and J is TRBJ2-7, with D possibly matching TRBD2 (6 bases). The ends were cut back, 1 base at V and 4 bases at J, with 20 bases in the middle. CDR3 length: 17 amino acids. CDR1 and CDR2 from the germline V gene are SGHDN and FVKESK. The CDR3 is CASSQGVGSGIVYEQYF. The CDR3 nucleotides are TGTGCCAGCAGCCAAGGAGTCGGTAGCGGAATCGTTTACGAGCAGTACTTC.

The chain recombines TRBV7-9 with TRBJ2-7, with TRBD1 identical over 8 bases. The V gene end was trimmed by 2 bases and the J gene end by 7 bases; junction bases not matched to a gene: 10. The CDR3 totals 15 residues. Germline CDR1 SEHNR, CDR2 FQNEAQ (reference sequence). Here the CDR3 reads CASSLSQGANGEQYF. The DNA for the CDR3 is TGTGCCAGCAGCTTATCCCAGGGGGCGAATGGGGAGCAGTACTTC.

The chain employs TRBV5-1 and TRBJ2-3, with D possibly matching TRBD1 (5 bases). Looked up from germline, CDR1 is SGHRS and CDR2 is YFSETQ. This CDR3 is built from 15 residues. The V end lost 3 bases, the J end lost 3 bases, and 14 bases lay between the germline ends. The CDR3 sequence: CASSSTGTRTDTQYF. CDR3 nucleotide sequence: TGCGCCAGCAGCTCTACAGGTACCAGGACAGATACGCAGTATTTT. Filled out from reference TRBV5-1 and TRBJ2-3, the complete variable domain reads KAGVTQTPRYLIKTRGQQVTLSCSPISGHRSVSWYQQTPGQGLQFLFEYFSETQRNKGNFPGRFSGRQFSNSRSEMNVSTLELGDSALYLCASSSTGTRTDTQYFGPGTRLTVL.

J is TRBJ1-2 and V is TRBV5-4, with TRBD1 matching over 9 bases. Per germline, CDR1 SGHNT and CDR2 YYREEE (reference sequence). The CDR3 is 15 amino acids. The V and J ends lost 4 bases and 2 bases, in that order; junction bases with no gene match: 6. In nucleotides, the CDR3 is TGTGCCAGCAGCCCCTGGGACAGGGCAAACTATGGCTACACCTTC. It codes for CASSPWDRANYGYTF.

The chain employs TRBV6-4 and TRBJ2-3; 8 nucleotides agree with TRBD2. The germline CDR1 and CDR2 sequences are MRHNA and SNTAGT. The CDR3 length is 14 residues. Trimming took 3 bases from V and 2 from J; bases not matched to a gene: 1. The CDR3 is CASSERGATDTQYF. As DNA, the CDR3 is TGTGCCAGCAGTGAGCGGGGGGCCACAGATACGCAGTATTTT.

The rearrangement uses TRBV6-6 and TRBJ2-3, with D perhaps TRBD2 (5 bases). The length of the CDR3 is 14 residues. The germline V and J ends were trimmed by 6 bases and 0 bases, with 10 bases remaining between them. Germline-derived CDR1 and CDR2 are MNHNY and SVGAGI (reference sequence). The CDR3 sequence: CASSHGVSTDTQYF. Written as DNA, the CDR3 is TGTGCCAGCAGCCACGGGGTTAGCACAGATACGCAGTATTTT.

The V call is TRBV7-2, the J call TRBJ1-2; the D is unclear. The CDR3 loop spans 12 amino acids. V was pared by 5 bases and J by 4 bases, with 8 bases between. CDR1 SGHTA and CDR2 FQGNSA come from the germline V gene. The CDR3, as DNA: TGTGCCAGCAGCGGAGCGATCTATGGCTACACCTTC. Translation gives CASSGAIYGYTF. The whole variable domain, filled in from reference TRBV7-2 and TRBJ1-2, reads GAGVSQSPSNKVTEKGKDVELRCDPISGHTALYWYRQSLGQGLEFLIYFQGNSAPDKSGLPSDRFSAERTGGSVSTLTIQRTQQEDSAVYLCASSGAIYGYTFGSGTRLTVV.

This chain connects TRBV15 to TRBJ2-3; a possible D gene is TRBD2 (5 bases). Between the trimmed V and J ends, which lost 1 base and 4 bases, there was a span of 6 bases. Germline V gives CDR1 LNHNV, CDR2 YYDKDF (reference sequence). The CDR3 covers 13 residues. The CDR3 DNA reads TGTGCCACCAGCAGAGTCGGGGCAGATACGCAGTATTTT. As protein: CATSRVGADTQYF.

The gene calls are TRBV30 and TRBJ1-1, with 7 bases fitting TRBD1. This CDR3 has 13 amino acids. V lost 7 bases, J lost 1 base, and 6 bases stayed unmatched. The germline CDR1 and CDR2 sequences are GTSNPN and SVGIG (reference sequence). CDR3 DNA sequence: TGTGCCTCCTCACGGACAGGGAACACTGAAGCTTTCTTT. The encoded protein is CASSRTGNTEAFF.

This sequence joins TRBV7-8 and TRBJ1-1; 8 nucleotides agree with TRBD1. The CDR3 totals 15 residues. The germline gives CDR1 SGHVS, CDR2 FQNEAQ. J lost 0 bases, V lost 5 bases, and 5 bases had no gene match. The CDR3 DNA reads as TGTGCCAGCAGCCCGGGGACAGGTATGAACACTGAAGCTTTCTTT. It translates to CASSPGTGMNTEAFF.

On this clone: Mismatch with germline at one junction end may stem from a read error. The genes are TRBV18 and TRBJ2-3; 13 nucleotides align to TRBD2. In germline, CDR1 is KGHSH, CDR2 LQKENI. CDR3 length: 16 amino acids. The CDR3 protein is CASSIRTSGSTDTRYF. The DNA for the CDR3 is TGTGCCAGCTCAATACGGACTAGCGGGAGCACAGATACGCGGTATTTT. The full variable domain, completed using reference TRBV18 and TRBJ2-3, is NAGVMQNPRHLVRRRGQEARLRCSPMKGHSHVYWYRQLPEEGLKFMVYLQKENIIDESGMPKERFSAEFPKEGPSILRIQQVVRGDSAAYFCASSIRTSGSTDTRYFGPGTRLTVL.

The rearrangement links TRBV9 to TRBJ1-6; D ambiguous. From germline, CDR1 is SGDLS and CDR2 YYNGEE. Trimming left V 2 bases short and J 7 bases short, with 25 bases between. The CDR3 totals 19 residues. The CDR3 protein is CASSVRADNQGSWNSPLHF. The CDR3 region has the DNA TGTGCCAGCAGCGTTCGAGCAGACAACCAAGGGAGTTGGAATTCACCCCTCCACTTT.

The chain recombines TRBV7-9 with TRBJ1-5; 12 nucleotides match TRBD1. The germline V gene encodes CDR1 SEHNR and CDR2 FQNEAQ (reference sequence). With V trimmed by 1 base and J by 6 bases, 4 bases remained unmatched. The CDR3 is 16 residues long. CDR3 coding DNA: TGTGCCAGCAGCTTAGGGGGACAGGGGGCCGGTCAGCCCCAGCATTTT. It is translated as CASSLGGQGAGQPQHF.

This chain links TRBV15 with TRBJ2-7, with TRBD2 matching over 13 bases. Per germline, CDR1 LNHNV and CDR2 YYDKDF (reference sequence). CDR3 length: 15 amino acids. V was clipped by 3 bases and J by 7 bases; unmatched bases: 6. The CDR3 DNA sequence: TGTGCCACCAGCAGCGGGACTAGCGGGATCCGGGAGCAGTACTTC. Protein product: CATSSGTSGIREQYF.

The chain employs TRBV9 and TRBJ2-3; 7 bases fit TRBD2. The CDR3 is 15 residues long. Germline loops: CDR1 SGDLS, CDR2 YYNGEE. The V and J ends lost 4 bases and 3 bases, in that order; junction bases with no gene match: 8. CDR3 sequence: CASSSPPGGTDTQYF. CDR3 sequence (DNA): TGTGCCAGCAGCTCCCCCCCGGGGGGAACAGATACGCAGTATTTT.